The T cell receptor (beta chain) described here comes from a study of cytomegalovirus exposure and HLA in healthy donors. Study results and caveats: Across donors, sequencing depth was assumed by presence/absence analyses to be roughly uniform. With high specificity and sensitivity, the classifier reportedly diagnosed cytomegalovirus status.

V was trimmed by 4 bases and J by 4 bases, leaving 17 bases between them. CDR1 SGHTA and CDR2 FQGNSA come from the germline V gene. The CDR3 consists of 15 residues. The primer mix had 60 Vbeta and 13 Jbeta primers. TCRdb keeps only in-frame clones here, not all; method: immunoSEQ multiplex PCR. The repertoire consists of roughly 100,000 clones, with 81% occurring once and the leading ten covering 9% to 12%. Concerning this clone itself: Its antigen is not known.

The source of this sequence is a human donor in good health. The sample was PBMCs. This chain connects TRBV7-2 to TRBJ2-7, with a tentative D call TRBD2 (7 bases). Here the CDR3 DNA reads TGTGCCAGCAGCTGGCCAGGGAGGGGGTTGTACGAGCAGTACTTC. Its protein product is CASSWPGRGLYEQYF.